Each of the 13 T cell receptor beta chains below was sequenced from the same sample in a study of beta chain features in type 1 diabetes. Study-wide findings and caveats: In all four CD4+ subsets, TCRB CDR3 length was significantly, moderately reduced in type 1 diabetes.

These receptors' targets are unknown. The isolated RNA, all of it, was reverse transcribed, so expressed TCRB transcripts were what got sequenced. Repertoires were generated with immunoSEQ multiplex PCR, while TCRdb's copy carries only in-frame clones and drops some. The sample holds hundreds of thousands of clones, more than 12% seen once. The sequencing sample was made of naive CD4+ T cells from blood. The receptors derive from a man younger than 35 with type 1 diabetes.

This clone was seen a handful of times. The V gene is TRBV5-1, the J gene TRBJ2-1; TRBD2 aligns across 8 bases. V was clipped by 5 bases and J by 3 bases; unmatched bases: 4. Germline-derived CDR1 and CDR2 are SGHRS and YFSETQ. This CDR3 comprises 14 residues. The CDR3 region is CASRLAGNYNEQFF. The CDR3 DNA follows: TGCGCCAGCAGATTAGCGGGAAACTACAATGAGCAGTTCTTC.

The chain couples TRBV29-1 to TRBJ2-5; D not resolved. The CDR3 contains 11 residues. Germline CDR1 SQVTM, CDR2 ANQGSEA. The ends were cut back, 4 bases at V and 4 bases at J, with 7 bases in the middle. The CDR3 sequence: CSVGIGETQYF. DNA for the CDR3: TGCAGCGTTGGGATCGGAGAGACCCAGTACTTC.

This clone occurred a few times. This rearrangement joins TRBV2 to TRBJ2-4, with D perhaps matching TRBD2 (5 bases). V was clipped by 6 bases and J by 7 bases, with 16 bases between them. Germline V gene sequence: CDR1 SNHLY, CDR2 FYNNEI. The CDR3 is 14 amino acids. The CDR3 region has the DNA TGTGCCAGCAGCCCCGGGCCTGGCGGGAACATTCAGTACTTC. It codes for CASSPGPGGNIQYF.

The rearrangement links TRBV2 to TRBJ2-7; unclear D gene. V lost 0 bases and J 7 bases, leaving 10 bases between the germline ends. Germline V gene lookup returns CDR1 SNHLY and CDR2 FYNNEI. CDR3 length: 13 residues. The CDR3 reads CASSEARIGEQYF. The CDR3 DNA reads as TGTGCCAGCAGTGAAGCCAGGATTGGGGAGCAGTACTTC.

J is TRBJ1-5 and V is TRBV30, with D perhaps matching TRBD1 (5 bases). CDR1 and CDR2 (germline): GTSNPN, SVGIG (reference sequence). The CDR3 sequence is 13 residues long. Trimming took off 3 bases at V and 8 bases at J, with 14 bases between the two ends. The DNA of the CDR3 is TGTGCCTGGAGCCCGACAGCGCAGGAGCCCCAGCATTTT. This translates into CAWSPTAQEPQHF.

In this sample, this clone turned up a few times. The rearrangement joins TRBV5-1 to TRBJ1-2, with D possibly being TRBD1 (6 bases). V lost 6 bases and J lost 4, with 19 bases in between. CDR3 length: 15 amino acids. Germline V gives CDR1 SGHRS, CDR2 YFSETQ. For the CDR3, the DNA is TGCGCCAGCACCCCAGGGGCTCCTCAGAGCTATGGCTACACCTTC. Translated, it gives CASTPGAPQSYGYTF.

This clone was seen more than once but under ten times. DNA of the CDR3: TGTGCCAGCAGCTACGGACAGTCTGGGGCCAACGTCCTGACTTTC. Its protein is CASSYGQSGANVLTF. The rearrangement joins TRBV7-2 to TRBJ2-6; tentatively, D is TRBD1 (6 bases). V lost 4 bases and J 1 base, leaving 8 bases between the germline ends. CDR1 and CDR2 (germline): SGHTA, FQGNSA. The CDR3 loop spans 15 amino acids.

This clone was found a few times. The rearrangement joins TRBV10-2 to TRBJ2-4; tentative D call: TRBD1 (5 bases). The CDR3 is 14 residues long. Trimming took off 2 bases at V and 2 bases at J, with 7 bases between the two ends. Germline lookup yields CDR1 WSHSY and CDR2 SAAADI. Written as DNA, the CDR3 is TGCGCCAGCAGTGAGCAGGGATCCAAAAACATTCAGTACTTC. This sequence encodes CASSEQGSKNIQYF.

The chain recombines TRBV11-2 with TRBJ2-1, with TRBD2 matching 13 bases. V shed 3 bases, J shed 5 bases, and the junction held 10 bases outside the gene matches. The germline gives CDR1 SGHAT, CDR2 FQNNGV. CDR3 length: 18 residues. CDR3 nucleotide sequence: TGTGCCAGCAGCTTTGTCTCTCTGACTAGCGGGGGGAACAATGAGCAGTTCTTC. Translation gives CASSFVSLTSGGNNEQFF.

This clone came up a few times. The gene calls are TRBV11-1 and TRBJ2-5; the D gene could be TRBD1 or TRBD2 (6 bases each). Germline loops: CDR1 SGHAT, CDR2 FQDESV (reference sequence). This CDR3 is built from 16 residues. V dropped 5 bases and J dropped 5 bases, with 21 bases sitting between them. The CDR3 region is CASSPPGGGVLETQYF. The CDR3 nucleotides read TGTGCCAGCAGCCCCCCCGGGGGCGGGGTCTTGGAGACCCAGTACTTC.

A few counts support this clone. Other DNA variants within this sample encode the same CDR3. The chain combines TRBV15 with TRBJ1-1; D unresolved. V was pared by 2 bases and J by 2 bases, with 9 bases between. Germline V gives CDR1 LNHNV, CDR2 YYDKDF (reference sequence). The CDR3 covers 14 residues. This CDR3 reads CATSRPGVNTEAFF. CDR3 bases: TGTGCCACCAGCAGACCGGGCGTTAACACTGAAGCTTTCTTT.

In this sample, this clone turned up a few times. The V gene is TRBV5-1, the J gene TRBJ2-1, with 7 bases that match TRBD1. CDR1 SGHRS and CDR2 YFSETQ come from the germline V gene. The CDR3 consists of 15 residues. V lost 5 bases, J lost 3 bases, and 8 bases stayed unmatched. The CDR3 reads CASSFQGESYNEQFF. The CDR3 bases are TGCGCCAGCAGTTTTCAGGGGGAGAGCTACAATGAGCAGTTCTTC.

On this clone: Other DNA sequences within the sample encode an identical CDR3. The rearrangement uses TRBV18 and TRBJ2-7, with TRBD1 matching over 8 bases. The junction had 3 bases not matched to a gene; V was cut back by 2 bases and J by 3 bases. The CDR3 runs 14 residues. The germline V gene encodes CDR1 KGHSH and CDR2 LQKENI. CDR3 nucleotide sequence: TGTGCCAGCTCACCAGGGACAGGCTTCTACGAGCAGTACTTC. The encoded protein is CASSPGTGFYEQYF. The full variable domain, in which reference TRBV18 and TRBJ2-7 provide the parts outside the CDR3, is NAGVMQNPRHLVRRRGQEARLRCSPMKGHSHVYWYRQLPEEGLKFMVYLQKENIIDESGMPKERFSAEFPKEGPSILRIQQVVRGDSAAYFCASSPGTGFYEQYFGPGTRLTVT.